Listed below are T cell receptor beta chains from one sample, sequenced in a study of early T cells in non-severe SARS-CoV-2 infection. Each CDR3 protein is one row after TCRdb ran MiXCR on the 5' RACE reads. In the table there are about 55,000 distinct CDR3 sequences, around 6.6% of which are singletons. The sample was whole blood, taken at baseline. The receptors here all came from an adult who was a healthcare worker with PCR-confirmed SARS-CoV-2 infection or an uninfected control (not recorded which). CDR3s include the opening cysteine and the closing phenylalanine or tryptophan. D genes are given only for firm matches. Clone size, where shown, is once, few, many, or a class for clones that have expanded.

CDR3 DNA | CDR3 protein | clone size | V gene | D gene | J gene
TGTGCCAGCCAAGACCACCAAGAGACCCAGTACTTC | CASQDHQETQYF | few | TRBV2 | - | TRBJ2-5
TGTGCCATCAGTGAGTCGCCCATTACAGAGACCCAGTACTTC | CAISESPITETQYF | many | TRBV10-3 | - | TRBJ2-5
TGTGCCAGCGGGCCGGGGGGCCTTACAACTAATGAAAAACTGTTTTTT | CASGPGGLTTNEKLFF | few | TRBV6-2/TRBV6-3 | - | TRBJ1-4
TGTGCCAGCAGTGGGAGATTCCGGGACAGTATTAACGATGGCTACACCTTC | CASSGRFRDSINDGYTF | - | TRBV25-1 | TRBD1 | TRBJ1-2
TGCAGCGTTGAAGGGGGACATCTCACAGATACGCAGTATTTT | CSVEGGHLTDTQYF | many | TRBV29-1 | - | TRBJ2-3
TGTGCCAGCAGCCCACTAGCGGGTTTCCCAGATACGCAGTATTTT | CASSPLAGFPDTQYF | few | TRBV7-9 | TRBD2 | TRBJ2-3
TGCAGTGCTACCCGACAGAATCAGCCCCAGCATTTT | CSATRQNQPQHF | - | TRBV20-1 | - | TRBJ1-5
TGTGCCAGTAGTAGCGGGACCCTCGGCGGGGAGCTGTTTTTT | CASSSGTLGGELFF | few | TRBV19 | - | TRBJ2-2
TGCAGTGCTAGAATTCAGGGCTATAATTCACCCCTCCACTTT | CSARIQGYNSPLHF | few | TRBV20-1 | - | TRBJ1-6
TGTGCCAGCAGTCCGCCAGGGGTGACTTACAATGAGCAGTTCTTC | CASSPPGVTYNEQFF | many | TRBV6-5 | - | TRBJ2-1
TGCGCCAGCAGCTTGAGTGAAGGCACTGAAGCTTTCTTT | CASSLSEGTEAFF | few | TRBV5-1 | - | TRBJ1-1